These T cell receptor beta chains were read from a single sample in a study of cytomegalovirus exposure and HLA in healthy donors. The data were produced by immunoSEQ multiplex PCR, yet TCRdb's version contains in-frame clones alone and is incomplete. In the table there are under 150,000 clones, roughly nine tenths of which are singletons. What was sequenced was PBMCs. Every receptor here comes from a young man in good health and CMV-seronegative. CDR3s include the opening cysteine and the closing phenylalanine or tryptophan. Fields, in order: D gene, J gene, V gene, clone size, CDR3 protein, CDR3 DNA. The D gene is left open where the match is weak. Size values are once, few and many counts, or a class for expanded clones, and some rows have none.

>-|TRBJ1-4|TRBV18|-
CASSPPARHEKLFF
TGTGCCAGCTCACCTCCAGCGAGGCATGAAAAACTGTTTTTT
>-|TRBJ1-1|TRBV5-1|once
CASSLGSGSTEAFF
TGCGCCAGCAGCTTGGGGAGTGGGAGCACTGAAGCTTTCTTT
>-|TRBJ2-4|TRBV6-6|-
CASNPFAAKNIQYF
TGTGCCAGCAACCCGTTCGCGGCCAAAAACATTCAGTACTTC
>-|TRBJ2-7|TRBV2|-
CASSETTTAKGYEQYF
TGTGCCAGCAGCGAAACCACGACGGCAAAGGGGTACGAGCAGTACTTC
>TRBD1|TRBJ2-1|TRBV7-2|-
CASSPDRGQSSYNEQFF
TGTGCCAGCAGTCCCGACAGGGGCCAGAGCTCCTACAATGAGCAGTTCTTC
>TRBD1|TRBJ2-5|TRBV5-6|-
CASSIRTGETQYF
TGTGCCAGCAGCATCCGGACAGGGGAGACCCAGTACTTC
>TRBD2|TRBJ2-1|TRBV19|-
CASSVGSGRYNEQFF
TGTGCCAGTAGTGTAGGCAGCGGGAGATACAATGAGCAGTTCTTC
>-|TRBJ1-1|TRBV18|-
CASSTRAEAFF
TGTGCCAGCTCAACCCGGGCTGAAGCTTTCTTT
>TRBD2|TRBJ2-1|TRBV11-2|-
CASGWGGGNNEQFF
TGTGCCAGCGGCTGGGGCGGGGGAAACAATGAGCAGTTCTTC
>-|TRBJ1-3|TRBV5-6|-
CASSLAFSGNTIYF
TGTGCCAGCAGCTTAGCATTCTCTGGAAACACCATATATTTT
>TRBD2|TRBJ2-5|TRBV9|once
CASSSGLAGRETQYF
TGTGCCAGCAGCTCCGGACTAGCGGGAAGAGAGACCCAGTACTTC
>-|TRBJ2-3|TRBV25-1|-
CASSFTDTQYF
TGTGCCAGCAGCTTCACAGATACGCAGTATTTT
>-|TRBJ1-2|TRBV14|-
CASSRLLSGADGYTF
TGTGCCAGCAGCCGCCTGCTCTCAGGGGCCGATGGCTACACCTTC
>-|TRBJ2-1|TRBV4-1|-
CASSQEPPEVARHEQFF
TGCGCCAGCAGCCAAGAGCCCCCGGAGGTCGCCAGGCATGAGCAGTTCTTC
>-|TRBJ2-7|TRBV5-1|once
CASSRSGGISYEQYF
TGCGCCAGCAGTCGTAGCGGAGGTATCTCCTACGAGCAGTACTTC
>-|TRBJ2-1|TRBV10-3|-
CAISEQGEVTYNEQFF
TGTGCCATCAGTGAGCAGGGGGAGGTAACCTACAATGAGCAGTTCTTC
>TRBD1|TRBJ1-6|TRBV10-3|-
CAIRGDSENSPLHF
TGTGCCATCAGGGGGGACAGCGAAAATTCACCCCTCCACTTT
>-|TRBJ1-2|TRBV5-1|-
CASSLARGTYGYTF
TGCGCCAGCAGCTTGGCTCGGGGGACCTATGGCTACACCTTC
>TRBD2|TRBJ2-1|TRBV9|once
CASSAREGAYNEQFF
TGTGCCAGCAGCGCCCGGGAGGGGGCCTACAATGAGCAGTTCTTC
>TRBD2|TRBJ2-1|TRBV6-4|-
CASSPLAGGSDEQFF
TGTGCCAGCAGCCCACTAGCGGGGGGGAGCGATGAGCAGTTCTTC
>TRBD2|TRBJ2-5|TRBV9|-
CASSPRASGRYQETQYF
TGTGCCAGCAGCCCCCGGGCTAGCGGGAGATACCAAGAGACCCAGTACTTC
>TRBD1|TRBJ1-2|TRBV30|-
CAWSSGTGDYGYTF
TGTGCCTGGAGTTCTGGGACAGGCGACTATGGCTACACCTTC
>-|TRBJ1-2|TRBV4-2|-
CASSQGASEGFYGYTF
TGTGCCAGCAGCCAAGGGGCGAGTGAGGGTTTCTATGGCTACACCTTC
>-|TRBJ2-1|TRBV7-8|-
CASSLNRVAGEQFF
TGTGCCAGCAGCTTGAACAGGGTGGCAGGTGAGCAGTTCTTC
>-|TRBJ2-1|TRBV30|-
CAWSVRDGTFTYSEQFF
TGTGCCTGGAGTGTAAGGGACGGGACTTTTACCTACAGTGAGCAGTTCTTC
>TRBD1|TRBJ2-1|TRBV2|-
CASSEGTGGLTEQFF
TGTGCCAGCAGTGAAGGGACAGGGGGCTTAACTGAGCAGTTCTTC
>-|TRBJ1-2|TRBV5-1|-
CASSVYTGPISYGYTF
TGCGCCAGCAGCGTCTACACAGGTCCTATAAGCTATGGCTACACCTTC
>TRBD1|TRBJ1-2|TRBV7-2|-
CASSLSGPGQYYYGYTF
TGTGCCAGCAGCTTGTCGGGCCCGGGACAGTATTACTATGGCTACACCTTC
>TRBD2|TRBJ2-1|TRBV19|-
CASRAGTSGRNEQFF
TGTGCCAGTAGGGCCGGGACTAGCGGGAGAAATGAGCAGTTCTTC
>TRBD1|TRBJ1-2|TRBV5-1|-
CASSLAGQGADGYTF
TGCGCCAGCAGCTTGGCGGGACAGGGGGCCGACGGCTACACCTTC
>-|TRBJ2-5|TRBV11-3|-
CASSLWGYQETQYF
TGTGCCAGCAGCTTATGGGGCTACCAAGAGACCCAGTACTTC
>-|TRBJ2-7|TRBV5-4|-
CASSLDQGLGYEQYF
TGTGCCAGCAGCTTGGATCAGGGGTTAGGGTACGAGCAGTACTTC